This is a list of T cell receptor beta chains from one sample in a study of shared clonotypes between healthy human individuals. TCRdb's copy holds only in-frame clones and misses some; the assay was immunoSEQ multiplex PCR. This sample yields roughly 500,000 clones, of which 90% to 96% are seen a single time; about 0.067% belongs to the top ten. Sequencing was performed on naive CD4+ T cells sorted from blood. The receptors originated from a woman between 25 and 40 years old in good health. CDR3s include the opening cysteine and the closing phenylalanine or tryptophan. Some rows mark clone size as missing; the rest say once, few, many or name a class of expanded clone.

clone_size v_call cdr3_aa
- TRBV11-2 CASSLMTTKDEQFF
once TRBV28 CASSSPTGENQPQHF
- TRBV7-9 CASSRRTGLQNEKLFF
- TRBV4-1 CASSQDSDRAGASYEQYF
- TRBV7-9 CASSLSSNTEAFF
- TRBV18 CASSLGQGNTEAFF
- TRBV6-5 CASRCGQGSDTQYF
- TRBV7-9 CASSSAGLGTQFF
- TRBV7-2 CASSSQAGYGYTF
once TRBV9 CASSVTGLAGDYWGDTQYF
- TRBV7-8 CASTSFRISYEQYF
- TRBV19 CASSMRGGTDNEQFF
- TRBV28 CASSDPGQGGQPQHF
- TRBV27 CASSPRLAGTYEQYF
- TRBV6-6 CASLDRGNHEQYF
- TRBV6-1 CASSEASPSGRRETQYF
once TRBV28 CASRGPGINQPQHF
- TRBV5-1 CASSPTSGSNEQFF
- TRBV5-4 CASSFHPNYEQYF
- TRBV5-1 CASSLSPKNYTF
- TRBV5-4 CASSLYASGSSEQYF
- TRBV4-1 CASSQTGSFGTGGDTQYF
- TRBV5-6 CASSLRTSGKYYNEQFF
- TRBV2 CASVYGEGSTDTQYF
- TRBV12-5 CASGLGTGVRNTEAFF
- TRBV14 CASSHFSHLAEVRKEETQYF
- TRBV19 CASSVQGAQPQHF
- TRBV7-9 CASRSPSGMETQYF
- TRBV27 CASSGTGRNHEQYF
once TRBV19 CASSIETGAGGNTIYF
- TRBV29-1 CSVTRDTPQETQYF
- TRBV28 CASSLARTRGPKFNQPQHF
- TRBV15 CATSRDKGWNEQYF
- TRBV7-9 CASSLGTGRRTYNEQFF
- TRBV19 CASSPTRTGSNEQFF
- TRBV5-1 CASSLVLAGADEQFF
- TRBV5-4 CASSLDSTDTQYF
- TRBV5-1 CASSLTTGGPYEQYF
- TRBV15 CATSGRKYEQYF
- TRBV6-6 CASTRGEAPDTQYF
- TRBV11-1 CASSLAGQGAREQYF
once TRBV19 CASSEGQHQPQHF
- TRBV5-5 CASSYGGDYSYEQYF
- TRBV5-4 CASSSGAIGAGNTIYF
- TRBV5-1 CASSFTTGESYEQYF
few TRBV6-6 CASRWTERNQPQHF
- TRBV2 CASSGGRTGGYSGANVLTF
- TRBV4-1 CASSPRGLSNEKLFF
- TRBV5-1 CASSPGAGLDTEAFF
- TRBV10-2 CASSPGQGNYGYTF
- TRBV18 CASSPIDQSGEQYF
- TRBV9 CASSVGGHSATNEKLFF
- TRBV28 CASSRDRAYNQPQHF
- TRBV9 CASSVEGGLKGNTIYF
once TRBV2 CASSFGPRGDQPQHF